Shown below are 28 T cell receptor beta chains from a single sample sequenced in a study of CD8 T cells in Susac syndrome. RNA totalling about 0.45 to 1 ug underwent reverse transcription with random hexamers. TCRdb recomputed calls from the immunoSEQ multiplex PCR reads with MiXCR, one row per CDR3 protein. The table records roughly 140,000 distinct CDR3 sequences, approximately 94% of them present only once. Sequenced material: CD4+ T cells from PBMCs. These receptors came from a human donor with Susac syndrome.

The chain recombines TRBV6-2 or TRBV6-3 with TRBJ1-5; no definite D call. The V and J ends lost 0 bases and 4 bases respectively, with 7 bases between them. CDR1 is MNHEY, CDR2 SVGEGT, per germline. The CDR3 has 14 amino acids. This CDR3 is CASSYSGRNQPQHF. The CDR3 DNA reads TGTGCCAGCAGTTACTCTGGACGGAATCAGCCCCAGCATTTT.

V gene TRBV4-1 combines with J gene TRBJ2-1, with D tentatively TRBD2 (5 bases). Germline V gene sequence: CDR1 MGHRA, CDR2 YSYEKL. V lost 8 bases, J lost 7 bases, and 21 bases lay in between. The CDR3 has 15 amino acids. DNA for the CDR3: TGCGCCAGCGCCCGCGCTTCCCGAGGGCAAAATGAGCAGTTCTTC. Its translation: CASARASRGQNEQFF.

The V gene is TRBV7-2, the J gene TRBJ2-4; 8 bases match TRBD2. This CDR3 comprises 14 residues. Germline loops: CDR1 SGHTA, CDR2 FQGNSA. The V segment lost 1 base and the J segment 7 bases; nucleotides outside the gene matches: 3. The CDR3 DNA follows: TGTGCCAGCAGCTTAGGAGGGACTAGGAACATTCAGTACTTC. It codes for CASSLGGTRNIQYF.

The chain is built from TRBV5-4 and TRBJ1-1; D not certain. Germline CDR1 is SGHNT and CDR2 is YYREEE (reference sequence). Trimming cost V 3 bases and J 4 bases, with 7 bases left between them. The CDR3 length is 12 residues. CDR3 DNA sequence: TGTGCCAGCAGCTCGGAGGGCACTGAAGCTTTCTTT. This gives the protein CASSSEGTEAFF.

The chain combines TRBV15 with TRBJ1-4, with D hard to call. This CDR3 has 18 residues. Trimming shortened V by 0 bases and J by 7 bases, and 21 bases separated the two germline ends. Germline V gene lookup returns CDR1 LNHNV and CDR2 YYDKDF (reference sequence). CDR3 protein: CATSRDLTPRALTEKLFF. Here the CDR3 DNA reads TGTGCCACCAGCAGAGATCTTACCCCACGGGCTCTCACTGAAAAACTGTTTTTT.

The genes are TRBV29-1 and TRBJ2-1; 10 nucleotides agree with TRBD2. V trimming: 6 bases; J trimming: 4 bases; junction bases outside the gene matches: 12. Germline lookup yields CDR1 SQVTM and CDR2 ANQGSEA. There are 16 residues in the CDR3. The CDR3 DNA sequence: TGCAGCGTAGCGACTGCCGGGACTAGCGAGTACAATGAGCAGTTCTTC. It yields the protein CSVATAGTSEYNEQFF.

The rearrangement joins TRBV7-9 to TRBJ1-2, with D unclear. Deletions cut 0 bases from V and 8 bases from J, with 13 bases between. The CDR3 has 14 amino acids. Germline V gives CDR1 SEHNR, CDR2 FQNEAQ (reference sequence). The CDR3 DNA reads TGTGCCAGCAGCTTAGCGCCCCAGTCCTCAGGCTACACCTTC. Protein: CASSLAPQSSGYTF.

The chain joins TRBV20-1 to TRBJ1-5, with D perhaps TRBD1 (5 bases). In germline, CDR1 is DFQATT, CDR2 SNEGSKA (reference sequence). This CDR3 comprises 12 residues. The V end was cut by 6 bases, the J end by 7 bases, with 13 bases between. This CDR3 is CSAQSGDQPQHF. The CDR3 nucleotides are TGCAGTGCCCAATCGGGGGACCAGCCCCAGCATTTT.

The chain carries TRBV7-9 and TRBJ1-2; a possible D gene is TRBD1 (6 bases). The CDR3 consists of 13 residues. V lost 6 bases and J lost 4, with 12 bases in between. Germline CDR1 reads SEHNR; CDR2 reads FQNEAQ (reference sequence). CDR3 nucleotides: TGTGCCAGCAGACAGGGACACTCCTATGGCTACACCTTC. Encoded protein: CASRQGHSYGYTF.

The gene calls are TRBV21-1 and TRBJ2-5; the table's D call TRBD1 went unverified against the DNA. TRBV21-1 has pseudogene status. There are 15 residues in the CDR3. The CDR3 loop is CASSKVCPGGETQYF. The CDR3 bases are TGTGCCAGCAGCAAAGTTTGTCCCGGAGGAGAGACCCAGTACTTC.

The chain couples TRBV13 to TRBJ2-7; possibly TRBD2 for D (5 bases). V was trimmed by 5 bases and J by 2 bases, leaving 16 bases between them. Germline CDR1 PRHDT, CDR2 FYEKMQ (reference sequence). This CDR3 has 15 residues. CDR3 in amino acids: CASSPRVASPYEQYF. DNA for the CDR3: TGTGCCAGCAGCCCCCGAGTGGCTAGCCCCTACGAGCAGTACTTC.

The chain joins TRBV24-1 to TRBJ2-3; D remains unclear. V lost 1 base and J 6 bases, leaving 7 bases between the germline ends. The CDR3 is 13 amino acids. Germline V gives CDR1 KGHDR, CDR2 SFDVKD. CDR3 nucleotides: TGTGCCACCAGTGATTTCCCAGATGATACGCAGTATTTT. It translates to CATSDFPDDTQYF.

The chain recombines TRBV6-5 with TRBJ2-6, with no clear D. Germline CDR1 MNHEY, CDR2 SVGAGI. Deletions cut 6 bases from V and 2 bases from J, with 11 bases between. CDR3 length: 15 residues. CDR3 region: CASRVSGTGANVLTF. CDR3 bases: TGTGCCAGCAGGGTATCAGGAACTGGGGCCAACGTCCTGACTTTC.

The rearrangement uses TRBV6-4 and TRBJ2-1; tentative D call: TRBD2 (5 bases). CDR1 is MRHNA and CDR2 is SNTAGT in the germline V gene. This CDR3 comprises 15 residues. V shed 3 bases and J shed 5 bases, with 14 bases lying between them. The CDR3 sequence is CASSEGSAANNEQFF. The DNA of the CDR3 is TGTGCCAGCAGTGAGGGTAGCGCCGCGAACAATGAGCAGTTCTTC.

The V call is TRBV7-2, the J call TRBJ1-2, with a weak D call TRBD1 (6 bases). CDR1 SGHTA and CDR2 FQGNSA come from the germline V gene. V was trimmed by 5 bases and J by 4 bases, leaving 17 bases between them. This CDR3 contains 15 residues. The CDR3 is CASSLQGGLSYGYTF. CDR3 sequence (DNA): TGTGCCAGCAGCCTCCAAGGGGGGCTGAGCTATGGCTACACCTTC.

The chain combines TRBV11-2 with TRBJ2-7; no clear D gene. The CDR3 covers 13 residues. Germline CDR1 and CDR2: SGHAT and FQNNGV. V shed 5 bases and J shed 3 bases, with 11 bases lying between them. CDR3 in amino acids: CASSRNPVYEQYF. In DNA form, the CDR3 reads TGTGCCAGCAGCCGGAACCCGGTCTACGAGCAGTACTTC.

This chain joins TRBV20-1 and TRBJ2-1; TRBD2 aligns across 9 bases. The germline CDR1 and CDR2 sequences are DFQATT and SNEGSKA (reference sequence). This CDR3 comprises 14 residues. Trimming removed 5 bases from V and 4 bases from J; junction bases left unmatched: 6. DNA for the CDR3: TGCAGTGCTGAATCTAGCGGGAAGTACAATGAGCAGTTCTTC. Its protein product is CSAESSGKYNEQFF.

The chain couples TRBV18 to TRBJ2-2; D not resolved. This CDR3 has 12 amino acids. In germline, CDR1 is KGHSH, CDR2 LQKENI. The ends were cut back, 5 bases at V and 0 bases at J, with 1 base in the middle. The CDR3 nucleotides are TGTGCCAGCTCAACGAACACCGGGGAGCTGTTTTTT. It is translated as CASSTNTGELFF. The variable domain in full, completed from reference TRBV18 and TRBJ2-2, reads NAGVMQNPRHLVRRRGQEARLRCSPMKGHSHVYWYRQLPEEGLKFMVYLQKENIIDESGMPKERFSAEFPKEGPSILRIQQVVRGDSAAYFCASSTNTGELFFGEGSRLTVL.

The chain uses TRBV5-1 and TRBJ2-7; D might be TRBD2 (5 bases). The CDR3 is made up of 13 amino acids. Trimming shortened V by 0 bases and J by 6 bases, and 10 bases separated the two germline ends. CDR1 and CDR2 from the germline V gene are SGHRS and YFSETQ. CDR3: CASSLAGRSEQYF. In nucleotides, the CDR3 is TGCGCCAGCAGCTTGGCGGGAAGGAGCGAGCAGTACTTC.

The chain is built from TRBV4-2 and TRBJ1-2; possibly TRBD1 for D (6 bases). There are 14 residues in the CDR3. Germline lookup yields CDR1 LGHNA and CDR2 YNFKEQ. The V and J ends lost 8 bases and 8 bases respectively, with 21 bases between them. Here the CDR3 reads CASSTDGGALGYTF. CDR3 DNA sequence: TGTGCCAGCTCCACCGATGGGGGGGCCCTGGGCTACACCTTC.

This sequence joins TRBV15 and TRBJ2-5, with TRBD2 matching over 11 bases. CDR1 is LNHNV and CDR2 is YYDKDF in the germline V gene (reference sequence). V was clipped by 3 bases and J by 2 bases; unmatched bases: 2. This CDR3 contains 15 residues. CDR3 coding DNA: TGTGCCACCAGCAGGACTAGCGGGGAGCAAGAGACCCAGTACTTC. Its translation is CATSRTSGEQETQYF.

J is TRBJ2-6 and V is TRBV6-1; D is ambiguous. Germline V gene lookup returns CDR1 MNHNS and CDR2 SASEGT. The CDR3 consists of 16 residues. V gave up 2 bases and J gave up 1 base, with 9 bases separating them. The CDR3 DNA is TGTGCCAGCAGTGAACTAGGCGTATCTGGGGCCAACGTCCTGACTTTC. It specifies CASSELGVSGANVLTF.

The CDR3 bases are TGCAGTGCTAGAGCTCAGGTCACCGGGGAGCTGTTTTTT. It encodes CSARAQVTGELFF. The V gene is TRBV20-1, the J gene TRBJ2-2; D unresolved. The V end lost 1 base, the J end lost 4 bases, and 7 bases lay between the germline ends. Germline CDR1 reads DFQATT; CDR2 reads SNEGSKA (reference sequence). The CDR3 has 13 residues.

The J gene is TRBJ2-5, the V gene TRBV5-1, with D perhaps matching TRBD2 (5 bases). The J call may be mistaken, given a closer DNA end match to TRBJ2-1. The CDR3 has 16 residues. CDR1 is SGHRS, CDR2 YFSETQ, per germline. The CDR3 spells CAMLGGRGIEGETQFF. The CDR3 DNA sequence: TGCGCCATGCTCGGTGGACGGGGAATCGAGGGCGAGACCCAGTTCTTC.

The chain has TRBV3-1 and TRBJ2-7; D not certain. The V end lost 1 base, the J end lost 2 bases, and 3 bases lay between the germline ends. CDR3 length equals 12 residues. In germline, CDR1 is LGHDT, CDR2 YNNKEL (reference sequence). CDR3 sequence (DNA): TGTGCCAGCAGCCAAGGGCCCTACGAGCAGTACTTC. It translates to CASSQGPYEQYF.

This chain links TRBV29-1 with TRBJ2-5; D tentatively fits TRBD1 or TRBD2 (5 bases each). This CDR3 is built from 13 residues. V gave up 4 bases and J gave up 4 bases, with 13 bases separating them. Germline values: CDR1 SQVTM, CDR2 ANQGSEA. The CDR3, as DNA: TGCAGCGTTGTTAAGGGGACGGGAGAGACCCAGTACTTC. Residues: CSVVKGTGETQYF.

This sequence joins TRBV5-1 and TRBJ2-3; TRBD2 might be the D (5 bases). This CDR3 has 16 amino acids. Germline CDR1 is SGHRS and CDR2 is YFSETQ. V shed 0 bases and J shed 8 bases, with 19 bases lying between them. CDR3 in DNA: TGCGCCAGCAGCTTGGTGGCGGGCAACCTAGCCGGTACGCAGTATTTT. This gives the protein CASSLVAGNLAGTQYF. The full variable domain, completed using reference TRBV5-1 and TRBJ2-3, is KAGVTQTPRYLIKTRGQQVTLSCSPISGHRSVSWYQQTPGQGLQFLFEYFSETQRNKGNFPGRFSGRQFSNSRSEMNVSTLELGDSALYLCASSLVAGNLAGTQYFGPGTRLTVL.

The V and J genes are TRBV6-2 or TRBV6-3 and TRBJ2-3, with unresolved D. CDR3 length: 14 amino acids. V was cut by 4 bases and J by 2 bases, with 10 bases left in between. CDR1 is MNHEY and CDR2 is SVGEGT in the germline V gene. CDR3 protein: CASSSPPLTDTQYF. CDR3 DNA: TGTGCCAGCAGTTCACCCCCCCTCACAGATACGCAGTATTTT.